This is a list of T cell receptor beta chains from one sample in a study of metastatic and nonmetastatic thyroid tumors. TCRdb re-called clones from the PCR reads using MiXCR. The repertoire holds around 42,000 clones, with over 9.5% as singletons. Sample: blood. The receptors come from a female donor with papillary thyroid cancer or a benign thyroid nodule (not recorded which). Some clones in this sample may be carry-over from other donors' samples. Both conserved end residues are part of each CDR3. A D gene is named only where the DNA matches it firmly. Size tells how often a clone was seen (once, few, many) or the class of an expanded clone, and some rows leave it out.

TRBJ1-1 | TRBV6-2/TRBV6-3 | many | TRBD1 | CASSWDSTGTEAFF | TGTGCCAGCTCTTGGGACAGTACGGGGACTGAAGCTTTCTTT
TRBJ1-1 | TRBV11-1 | . | TRBD1 | CASSLFTGVLNTEAFF | TGTGCCAGCAGCTTATTTACAGGGGTTCTGAACACTGAAGCTTTCTTT
TRBJ2-3 | TRBV3-1 | many | . | CASSQVGGIDTQYF | TGTGCCAGCAGCCAAGTGGGCGGGATTGATACGCAGTATTTT
TRBJ2-7 | TRBV11-2 | many | . | CASSLSGPYVEQYF | TGTGCCAGCAGCTTGTCTGGCCCTTACGTCGAGCAGTACTTC
TRBJ1-5 | TRBV27 | many | . | CASRTASHQPQHF | TGTGCCAGCAGGACAGCCTCCCACCAGCCCCAGCATTTT
TRBJ2-5 | TRBV5-1 | many | TRBD2 | CASSNARTSGSGETQYF | TGCGCCAGCAGCAATGCCCGGACTAGCGGGAGTGGGGAGACCCAGTACTTC
TRBJ2-5 | TRBV5-4 | many | TRBD2 | CASSLQGLAGPTAQYF | TGTGCCAGCAGCTTGCAGGGACTAGCGGGGCCTACGGCCCAGTACTTC
TRBJ1-6 | TRBV9 | many | . | CASSVGQFNSPLHF | TGTGCCAGCAGCGTTGGACAGTTTAATTCACCCCTCCACTTT
TRBJ1-5 | TRBV6-6 | few | TRBD1 | CASTPRGTGRGGNQPQHF | TGTGCCAGCACCCCACGGGGGACAGGGAGAGGGGGCAATCAGCCACAGCATTTT
TRBJ2-1 | TRBV7-9 | many | . | CASSLRQTGEQFF | TGTGCCAGCAGTTTAAGACAGACGGGTGAGCAGTTCTTC
TRBJ2-1 | TRBV6-5 | few | . | CASSYVPVAVGNEQFF | TGTGCCAGCAGTTACGTCCCCGTGGCAGTAGGCAATGAGCAGTTCTTC
TRBJ1-4 | TRBV20-1 | many | . | CSAKTGGGATNEKLFF | TGCAGTGCTAAAACAGGAGGGGGTGCAACTAATGAAAAACTGTTTTTT
TRBJ2-5 | TRBV9 | many | . | CASSGPTGETQYF | TGTGCCAGCAGCGGACCCACGGGAGAGACCCAGTACTTC
TRBJ1-5 | TRBV28 | . | . | CASTLSRLGYSNQPQHF | TGTGCCAGCACACTTTCAAGGTTGGGTTATAGCAATCAGCCCCAGCATTTT
TRBJ1-2 | TRBV6-1 | many | . | CASSENFFFAGGNGYTF | TGTGCCAGCAGTGAAAATTTTTTTTTCGCCGGGGGCAATGGCTACACCTTC
TRBJ2-1 | TRBV20-1 | many | . | CSAPPRSLSISSSYNEQFF | TGCAGTGCCCCTCCCAGAAGTTTATCCATCTCGAGCTCCTACAATGAGCAGTTCTTC
TRBJ1-1 | TRBV6-2/TRBV6-3 | many | TRBD1 | CASSYDRVAAFF | TGTGCCAGCAGTTATGACAGGGTGGCGGCTTTCTTT
TRBJ2-3 | TRBV7-2 | . | . | CVSSTDNTDTQYF | TGTGTCAGCAGCACAGACAACACAGATACGCAGTATTTT
TRBJ2-1 | TRBV5-1 | many | TRBD2 | CASSTGLAGDNEQFF | TGCGCCAGCAGCACGGGACTAGCGGGTGACAATGAGCAGTTCTTC
TRBJ1-6 | TRBV19 | many | . | CASTSGQGNSPLHF | TGTGCCAGTACCTCTGGTCAGGGGAATTCACCCCTCCACTTT
TRBJ1-4 | TRBV10-3 | many | . | CAISAGPTNEKLFF | TGTGCCATCAGTGCGGGGCCAACTAATGAAAAACTGTTTTTT
TRBJ2-7 | TRBV24-1 | many | . | CATSDPTSSSEQYF | TGTGCCACCAGTGATCCTACTAGTTCAAGCGAGCAGTACTTC
TRBJ2-3 | TRBV11-3 | many | TRBD2 | CASSSRTSGSTDTQYF | TGTGCCAGCAGCTCTCGGACTAGCGGAAGCACAGATACGCAGTATTTT
TRBJ2-3 | TRBV20-1 | many | . | CSARGGHQGGDTQYF | TGCAGTGCTAGGGGGGGACACCAGGGTGGAGATACGCAGTATTTT
TRBJ2-1 | TRBV4-2 | many | TRBD2 | CASSQDLSGTSRLEQFF | TGTGCCAGCAGCCAAGATTTGAGTGGGACTAGCAGGCTCGAGCAGTTCTTC
TRBJ2-5 | TRBV6-1 | many | . | CASSVGHQETQYF | TGTGCCAGCAGTGTGGGACACCAAGAGACCCAGTACTTC
TRBJ1-1 | TRBV6-2/TRBV6-3 | many | . | CASSYRLRAFF | TGTGCCAGCAGTTATAGGTTAAGAGCTTTCTTT
TRBJ1-5 | TRBV5-1 | many | . | CASRPGADQPQHF | TGCGCCAGCAGACCCGGGGCCGATCAGCCCCAGCATTTT
TRBJ1-1 | TRBV7-2 | many | TRBD1 | CASSLAGVGGRVRHTEAFF | TGTGCCAGCAGCTTAGCAGGGGTAGGGGGCAGGGTAAGGCACACTGAAGCTTTCTTT
TRBJ2-5 | TRBV27 | many | . | CASSRKRREETQYF | TGTGCCAGCAGTCGCAAACGACGGGAAGAGACCCAGTACTTC
TRBJ1-2 | TRBV13 | many | . | CASSPSAYGYTF | TGTGCCAGCAGCCCCTCCGCCTATGGCTACACCTTC
TRBJ1-2 | TRBV6-1 | . | TRBD1 | CASSPGPGQVGGYTF | TGTGCCAGCAGTCCCGGCCCTGGACAGGTTGGTGGCTACACCTTC